In this sample, the clone carrying this TCR beta chain turned up once. Source study methods: It was from reference gene primer amplification that nucleated cell counts were estimated. Data came from immunoSEQ multiplex PCR; TCRdb stores just in-frame clones and leaves some out. V and J calls and clone size come straight from that table; D and trimming were deduced from the DNA. In the table there are a few hundred thousand clones, approximately 87% of which are singletons. This entry comes from a study of blood T cell repertoires in COVID-19. Germline V gives CDR1 MNHNS, CDR2 SASEGT. This CDR3 is 14 amino acids long. Between the trimmed V and J ends, which lost 0 bases and 3 bases, there was a span of 8 bases.

The source is a woman aged 45-60 years with acute or convalescent COVID-19. Sequencing was performed on peripheral blood. V gene TRBV6-1 combines with J gene TRBJ1-1; D is uncertain. The CDR3 sequence: CASSEAREYTEAFF. CDR3 DNA sequence: TGTGCCAGCAGTGAAGCGCGGGAATACACTGAAGCTTTCTTT.